A selection of T cell receptor beta chains follows, all from one sample in a study of T cell responses to AZD1222 COVID-19 vaccine. TCRdb keeps only in-frame clones here, not all; method: immunoSEQ multiplex PCR. Of roughly 120,000 clones in the sample, about 85% were seen once. Here the sequenced sample was peripheral blood, taken on day 0 of AZD1222 vaccination. These receptors originate from an adult in good health. CDR3s leave out the opening cysteine and the closing phenylalanine or tryptophan. Fields, in order: V gene, clone size, D gene, CDR3 protein. A D gene is named only where the DNA matches it firmly. Not every row has a clone size; where given, it reads once, few, many or a size class.

TRBV5-1,-,-,ASNRGQGTGELF
TRBV6-5,-,-,ASVGQLSSPLH
TRBV11-1,-,-,ASSLESGDEQY
TRBV25-1,once,-,ASSITFGRAEAF
TRBV12-3/TRBV12-4,-,TRBD1,ASRQGAGTEAF
TRBV5-1,-,-,ASSLVGQGITEAF
TRBV7-3,-,-,ASSSNTGELF
TRBV18,-,TRBD2,ASSPLPASGRAYGETQY
TRBV19,-,-,ASSSVQLYGYT
TRBV5-1,-,-,ASSLAPGRVDTEAF
TRBV7-3,once,TRBD1,ASRDRGTGELF
TRBV7-2,-,TRBD2,ASSSLPPGSGGNQETQY
TRBV7-2,-,-,ASSAGWPSQPQH
TRBV11-2,-,-,ASSLAGDETQY
TRBV5-3,-,-,ARSLGQANSPLH
TRBV7-8,-,TRBD2,ASSSPGTSGTDTQY
TRBV24-1,-,-,ATSAVQGGGYT
TRBV27,-,-,ASSPGRGAYEQY
TRBV19,once,-,ASTRRDLNNEQF
TRBV2,-,-,ASSLSANQPQH
TRBV7-8,-,TRBD1,ASSEPGQGYLNTEAF
TRBV19,-,TRBD1,ASSPWTGNTEAF
TRBV2,-,TRBD1,ASIKDRGNSPLH
TRBV4-1,-,TRBD2,ASSQEVESGGKYEQF
TRBV2,-,-,ASNRRDPPYEQY
TRBV7-3,-,-,ASSNNRGGNEQF
TRBV5-1,-,TRBD2,ASSITSRGGYRTDTQY
TRBV16,-,-,ASSQSWTGESEQF
TRBV19,-,-,ASSILDPSNQPQH
TRBV6-2/TRBV6-3,-,-,ASSYSQGYGYT
TRBV6-1,-,-,ASSEAWGAGYT
TRBV6-5,-,TRBD1,ASMGTGSYNEQF
TRBV28,once,-,ASSSYHGTPNTEAF
TRBV20-1,-,-,SARDLGGTT
TRBV10-1,-,-,ASSEVGRAPQEQY
TRBV7-9,-,-,ASSPTFGVGTEAF
TRBV4-2,-,TRBD2,ASSQDLASGNYEQY
TRBV14,-,TRBD1,ASSHADRVEGGYT
TRBV5-4,-,TRBD1,ASSLEDRVYGYT
TRBV27,-,TRBD1,ASSPLRQGAGETQY
TRBV7-7,-,TRBD1,ASSSGQGAVDTQY
TRBV29-1,few,-,SVSQNRATEQY
TRBV24-1,-,TRBD2,ATSDSNSGLSPF
TRBV7-2,-,TRBD1,ASSLDLVGTGGGTEAF
TRBV9,-,TRBD2,ASSAKGLAAADTQY
TRBV24-1,-,TRBD2,ATSPSGSYEQY
TRBV15,-,-,ATSRDNQVAGQPQH
TRBV5-1,-,TRBD1,ASSPRQGETEAF
TRBV27,once,TRBD1,ASSRDRMNTEAF